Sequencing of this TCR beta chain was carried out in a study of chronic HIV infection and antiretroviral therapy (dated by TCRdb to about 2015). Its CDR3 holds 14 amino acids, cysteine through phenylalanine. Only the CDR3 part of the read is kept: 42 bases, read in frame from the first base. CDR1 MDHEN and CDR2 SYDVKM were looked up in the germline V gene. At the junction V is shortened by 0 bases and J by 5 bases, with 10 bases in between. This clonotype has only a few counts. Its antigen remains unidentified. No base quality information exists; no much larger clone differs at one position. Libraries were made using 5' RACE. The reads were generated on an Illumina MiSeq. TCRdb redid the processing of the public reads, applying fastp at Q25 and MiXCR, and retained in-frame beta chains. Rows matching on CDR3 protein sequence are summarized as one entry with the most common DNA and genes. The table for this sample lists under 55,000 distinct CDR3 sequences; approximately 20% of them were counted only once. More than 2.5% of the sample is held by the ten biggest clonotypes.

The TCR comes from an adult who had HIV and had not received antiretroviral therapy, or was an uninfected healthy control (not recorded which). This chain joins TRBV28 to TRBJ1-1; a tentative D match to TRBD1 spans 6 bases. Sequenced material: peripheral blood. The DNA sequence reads TGTGCCAGCAGTTTATGGACAGGCGCGACTGAAGCTTTCTTT. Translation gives CASSLWTGATEAFF. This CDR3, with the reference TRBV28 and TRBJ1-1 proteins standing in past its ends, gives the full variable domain DVKVTQSSRYLVKRTGEKVFLECVQDMDHENMFWYRQDPGLGLRLIYFSYDVKMKEKGDIPEGYSVSREKKERFSLILESASTNQTSMYLCASSLWTGATEAFFGQGTRLTVV.